This TCR beta chain was sequenced for a study of response to subunit inactivated influenza vaccine. The CDR3 totals 16 residues. Germline V gives CDR1 MNHNS, CDR2 SASEGT. Trimming took 4 bases from V and 1 from J; bases not matched to a gene: 4. One entry per CDR3 protein results from TCRdb running MiXCR on the RT-PCR reads. The sample has about 520,000 distinct CDR3 sequences; approximately 24% are singletons. The sample consisted of CD4+ T cells sorted from PBMCs, taken 5 days after vaccination. This chain connects TRBV6-1 to TRBJ2-3; TRBD2 aligns across 11 bases. This receptor was obtained from a man over 45 who received an inactivated influenza vaccine. CDR3 in amino acids: CASSAYSGRGTDTQYF. The CDR3 region has the DNA TGTGCCAGCAGTGCCTATAGCGGGAGGGGCACAGATACGCAGTATTTT.